The rows below give T cell receptor beta chains drawn from one sample of a study of long-term antiretroviral therapy in people with HIV. Using immunoSEQ multiplex PCR, the repertoire was profiled, and TCRdb retains in-frame clones only, with some absent. This table has 16,000 or so clones, approximately 81% appearing once. This sample comprised unsorted PBMCs, obtained 0.5 years after starting antiretroviral therapy. Receptors originate from a woman between 40 and 55 years old with HIV. Each CDR3 is given without its conserved first and last residue. The order of the fields is CDR3 length, V gene, CDR3 protein.

12,TRBV7-2,ASSQDGSSYEQY
13,TRBV5-1,ASSLPLTGVDTQY
12,TRBV9,ASTQTTGANVLT
14,TRBV7-9,ASSSGLARVYNEQF
12,TRBV7-2,ASSFGTRAGELF
11,TRBV7-2,ASSLAGHNEQF
10,TRBV7-8,ASGGANYGYT
12,TRBV5-1,ASSLVQGTYEQY
12,TRBV11-3,ASSRTGGSGELF
12,TRBV2,ASDELVGRGEQF
17,TRBV10-3,AISSPLTGTPSEIYEQY
12,TRBV19,ASSYSGYGVEQF
13,TRBV13,ASSLGGKDNYGYT
12,TRBV7-9,ASSPQGTPDTQY
13,TRBV28,ASRPSDNINYGYT
13,TRBV4-1,ASSQVGGQLDTQY
15,TRBV5-1,ASSLGLAGGLEETQY